The 29 T cell receptor beta chains presented below share a single source sample, sequenced in a study of blood T cell repertoires in COVID-19. Repertoires were generated with immunoSEQ multiplex PCR, while TCRdb's copy carries only in-frame clones and drops some. The sample has 250,000 to 350,000 clones; about nine tenths are singletons. The source material was peripheral blood. The receptors were sampled from a woman between 45 and 60 years old who had recovered from COVID-19.

J is TRBJ2-1 and V is TRBV27, with D possibly being TRBD2 (5 bases). V lost 5 bases and J lost 9, with 26 bases in between. Germline CDR1 reads MNHEY; CDR2 reads SMNVEV (reference sequence). The CDR3 contains 17 residues. This CDR3 is CASSPYSLGTGSTEQFF. CDR3 DNA: TGTGCCAGCAGTCCCTACTCACTAGGCACGGGAAGTACTGAGCAGTTCTTC.

With regard to this clone: The sample has other DNA sequences that encode this CDR3 too. This chain links TRBV4-3 with TRBJ2-7; possible D gene TRBD2, 5 bases. The CDR3 runs to 15 residues. Germline loops: CDR1 LGHNA, CDR2 YSLEER. V lost 0 bases and J lost 3, with 12 bases in between. The CDR3 region is CASSQETSGVYEQYF. Written as DNA, the CDR3 is TGCGCCAGCAGCCAAGAAACTAGTGGTGTCTACGAGCAGTACTTC.

The V call is TRBV2, the J call TRBJ2-1; 8 positions match TRBD1. Germline V lookup: CDR1 SNHLY, CDR2 FYNNEI. Losses at the gene ends were 4 bases for V and 9 bases for J; bases not matched to a gene: 5. The CDR3 is 13 residues long. CDR3 sequence (DNA): TGTGCCAGCAGTGGGGACAGGTGGTCTGAGCAGTTCTTC. It is translated as CASSGDRWSEQFF.

The chain couples TRBV19 to TRBJ1-1; 10 bases line up with TRBD1. Germline CDR1 and CDR2: LNHDA and SQIVND (reference sequence). J gave up 3 bases and V 7 bases, and 8 bases lay outside the gene matches. The CDR3 runs 15 residues. CDR3 residues: CASTPGDRGHTEAFF. In nucleotides, the CDR3 is TGTGCCAGTACCCCAGGAGACAGGGGGCACACTGAAGCTTTCTTT.

The CDR3 loop reads CASSLIRQFGAKNIQYF. CDR3 nucleotides: TGTGCCAGCAGCCTAATCCGACAGTTCGGGGCCAAAAACATTCAGTACTTC. The rearrangement uses TRBV7-2 and TRBJ2-4; weak D call: TRBD1 (5 bases). CDR1 SGHTA and CDR2 FQGNSA come from the germline V gene. The CDR3 contains 17 residues. Trimming pared 5 bases from V and 1 base from J, leaving 18 bases between.

The chain carries TRBV6-5 and TRBJ1-2; 11 nucleotides line up with TRBD1. Germline CDR1 reads MNHEY; CDR2 reads SVGAGI. The V and J ends lost 5 bases and 6 bases, in that order; junction bases with no gene match: 5. The length of the CDR3 is 14 residues. The CDR3 DNA reads TGTGCCAGCAGTACACCGGACAGGGGGCATGGCTACACCTTC. It is translated as CASSTPDRGHGYTF.

The chain recombines TRBV10-3 with TRBJ1-1, with 9 bases identical to TRBD1. Unmatched junction bases numbered 7, after V lost 6 bases and J lost 8 bases. In germline, CDR1 is ENHRY, CDR2 SYGVKD. CDR3 size: 13 residues. The CDR3, as DNA: TGTGCCATCAGCAGGACAGGGGAGATGGAAGCTTTCTTT. Its protein product is CAISRTGEMEAFF.

The chain recombines TRBV6-5 with TRBJ1-2, with D possibly TRBD1 on 5 matching bases. V was trimmed by 2 bases and J by 4 bases, leaving 11 bases between them. Per germline, CDR1 MNHEY and CDR2 SVGAGI. CDR3 length: 14 amino acids. In DNA form, the CDR3 reads TGTGCCAGCAGTTACGCCGGGACTCTCTATGGCTACACCTTC. Amino acid sequence: CASSYAGTLYGYTF.

In regard to this clone: Other DNA sequences within the sample encode an identical CDR3. This chain joins TRBV7-9 and TRBJ1-6; 10 bases agree with TRBD1. Germline CDR1 is SEHNR and CDR2 is FQNEAQ (reference sequence). The CDR3 has 14 amino acids. V lost 5 bases and J lost 8; bases outside the gene matches: 3. The CDR3 DNA follows: TGTGCCAGCAGCAGACAGGGGGCAGATTCACCCCTCCACTTT. Protein: CASSRQGADSPLHF.

The chain recombines TRBV5-1 with TRBJ2-7; 7 positions agree with TRBD1. V was clipped by 2 bases and J by 3 bases; unmatched bases: 2. Per the germline V gene, CDR1 is SGHRS and CDR2 is YFSETQ. The CDR3 has 13 amino acids. The CDR3 here is CASSFTGDYEQYF. The CDR3, as DNA: TGCGCCAGCAGCTTCACAGGGGACTACGAGCAGTACTTC.

This chain connects TRBV6-1 to TRBJ2-3; TRBD2 matches 8 bases. Trimming cost V 3 bases and J 0 bases; bases outside gene matches: 5. There are 16 residues in the CDR3. From germline, CDR1 is MNHNS and CDR2 SASEGT. The CDR3, as DNA: TGTGCCAGCAGTGAGTTAGCGGGGTCTAGCACAGATACGCAGTATTTT. Its protein is CASSELAGSSTDTQYF.

Many counts were recorded for this clone. This sequence joins TRBV7-9 and TRBJ1-1, with 11 bases fitting TRBD1. This CDR3 is 14 amino acids long. Losses at the gene ends were 5 bases for V and 7 bases for J; bases not matched to a gene: 6. Germline CDR1 and CDR2: SEHNR and FQNEAQ (reference sequence). Written as DNA, the CDR3 is TGTGCCAGCAGCCACGGACAGGGGGCGGGTGAAGCTTTCTTT. Translation: CASSHGQGAGEAFF.

This rearrangement joins TRBV6-5 to TRBJ1-1; a weak D match, TRBD1 (6 bases). CDR1 and CDR2 (germline): MNHEY, SVGAGI. The V end was cut by 6 bases, the J end by 5 bases, with 16 bases between. The CDR3 loop spans 14 amino acids. The CDR3 DNA reads as TGTGCCAGCAGCTGGGGGCAGGGTAAGACTGAAGCTTTCTTT. Protein: CASSWGQGKTEAFF.

The J gene is TRBJ2-7, the V gene TRBV19, with 7 bases identical to TRBD1. Germline trimming cut 10 bases from V and 1 base from J; bases unmatched to any gene: 7. The CDR3 is 13 amino acids. CDR1 is LNHDA, CDR2 SQIVND, per germline (reference sequence). As DNA, the CDR3 is TGTGCCACCCGGGACAGTTCTTCCTACGAGCAGTACTTC. Encoded protein: CATRDSSSYEQYF.

The rearrangement uses TRBV28 and TRBJ2-3, with a possible D match to TRBD2 (5 bases). V was pared by 7 bases and J by 7 bases, with 15 bases between. The germline V gene encodes CDR1 MDHEN and CDR2 SYDVKM. CDR3 length equals 13 residues. In DNA, the CDR3 is TGTGCCAGCACCCCCCGGGGTGGTTATACGCAGTATTTT. It specifies CASTPRGGYTQYF.

V is TRBV18 and J is TRBJ1-5; perhaps TRBD1 as D (5 bases). The CDR3 is 15 amino acids. V dropped 3 bases and J dropped 8 bases, with 17 bases sitting between them. Germline CDR1 reads KGHSH; CDR2 reads LQKENI. CDR3 sequence reads: CASSPDGGESKPQHF. The DNA for the CDR3 is TGTGCCAGCTCACCTGACGGGGGGGAGAGTAAGCCCCAGCATTTT.

The V call is TRBV7-2, the J call TRBJ1-4; 8 positions agree with TRBD1. The CDR3 is 13 amino acids. Germline CDR1 and CDR2: SGHTA and FQGNSA. V was clipped by 4 bases and J by 16 bases; unmatched bases: 11. The CDR3 is CASSYGPTGGTFF. In DNA, the CDR3 is TGTGCCAGCAGCTACGGACCTACAGGGGGGACGTTTTTT.

The DNA for the CDR3 is TGTGCCAGCAGTTACAGGTCTAGCGGGACTGGGGCCAACGTCCTGACTTTC. Protein sequence: CASSYRSSGTGANVLTF. V usage is TRBV6-2 or TRBV6-3 and J usage is TRBJ2-6; 9 nucleotides match TRBD2. The junction had 4 bases not matched to a gene; V was cut back by 2 bases and J by 2 bases. Germline assignment: CDR1 MNHEY and CDR2 SVGEGT. This CDR3 has 17 amino acids.

The J gene is TRBJ1-2, the V gene TRBV7-8; weak D call: TRBD1 (6 bases). Germline V gives CDR1 SGHVS, CDR2 FQNEAQ. The CDR3 covers 14 residues. V lost 4 bases and J 7 bases, leaving 16 bases between the germline ends. The CDR3 loop reads CASSYLTGTVGYTF. The CDR3 DNA reads as TGTGCCAGCAGCTACCTGACAGGTACCGTTGGCTACACCTTC.

This chain joins TRBV10-3 and TRBJ2-2, with TRBD2 matching 12 bases. The CDR3 spans 20 residues. J was trimmed by 0 bases and V by 0 bases; bases with no gene match: 8. The germline V gene encodes CDR1 ENHRY and CDR2 SYGVKD. In DNA, the CDR3 is TGTGCCATCAGTGAGTCCTTCACTAGCGGGGGGCGTACGAACACCGGGGAGCTGTTTTTT. Amino acids: CAISESFTSGGRTNTGELFF.

The rearrangement uses TRBV19 and TRBJ1-2; a possible D gene is TRBD1 (6 bases). This CDR3 is 14 amino acids long. The V gene's germline CDR1 is LNHDA and CDR2 SQIVND (reference sequence). Between the trimmed V and J ends, which lost 8 bases and 7 bases, there was a span of 20 bases. The CDR3 DNA reads as TGTGCCAGTGGTTGGTTCAGGGGCTCTCGTGGCTACACCTTC. This translates into CASGWFRGSRGYTF.

The chain carries TRBV5-1 and TRBJ1-2, with D perhaps matching TRBD1 (5 bases). Germline CDR1 reads SGHRS; CDR2 reads YFSETQ. The V and J ends lost 4 bases and 0 bases respectively, with 13 bases between them. The CDR3 runs to 15 residues. The CDR3 bases are TGCGCCAGCAGCCCTGACAGACCCGCTAACTATGGCTACACCTTC. Its protein product is CASSPDRPANYGYTF.

This clone was seen only a few times. This chain connects TRBV15 to TRBJ1-4; 11 bases are a match to TRBD1. From germline, CDR1 is LNHNV and CDR2 YYDKDF (reference sequence). Trimming cost V 4 bases and J 6 bases; bases outside gene matches: 4. The CDR3 extends over 15 amino acids. In DNA, the CDR3 is TGTGCCACCAGCATCCGGACAGGGGGCTATGAAAAACTGTTTTTT. It specifies CATSIRTGGYEKLFF.

The genes are TRBV19 and TRBJ2-1; D possibly corresponds to TRBD1 (5 bases). Germline-derived CDR1 and CDR2 are LNHDA and SQIVND (reference sequence). V was trimmed by 6 bases and J by 0 bases, leaving 15 bases between them. The CDR3 is 16 residues long. CDR3 in DNA: TGTGCCAGTAGCACATCGCACAGGAGCTCCTACAATGAGCAGTTCTTC. Translated, it gives CASSTSHRSSYNEQFF.

This chain connects TRBV6-5 to TRBJ2-3; 7 bases are shared with TRBD2. J lost 1 base, V lost 10 bases, and 5 bases had no gene match. The CDR3 consists of 13 residues. Germline values: CDR1 MNHEY, CDR2 SVGAGI. The CDR3 DNA follows: TGTGCCACCTTAACTAGCGGCACAGATACGCAGTATTTT. Amino acid sequence: CATLTSGTDTQYF.

The rearrangement uses TRBV2 and TRBJ1-4, with D perhaps matching TRBD1 (5 bases). Germline V gene lookup returns CDR1 SNHLY and CDR2 FYNNEI. The CDR3 sequence is 13 residues long. V lost 10 bases to trimming and J lost 3 bases, with 12 bases between them. CDR3 sequence reads: CATSGLPNEKLFF. CDR3 in DNA: TGTGCCACCTCGGGACTCCCTAATGAAAAACTGTTTTTT.

This clone was seen just once. The chain recombines TRBV6-4 with TRBJ2-7; 10 bases align to TRBD2. CDR3 length: 14 residues. CDR1 MRHNA and CDR2 SNTAGT come from the germline V gene. With V trimmed by 4 bases and J by 7 bases, 7 bases remained unmatched. The chain's CDR3 is CASSALAGAGEQYF. CDR3 coding DNA: TGTGCCAGCAGTGCGCTAGCGGGAGCTGGAGAGCAGTACTTC.

The chain carries TRBV4-3 and TRBJ2-3; TRBD2 agrees at 7 bases. Germline V lookup: CDR1 LGHNA, CDR2 YSLEER. CDR3 length equals 15 residues. The V segment lost 4 bases and the J segment 7 bases; nucleotides outside the gene matches: 11. Written as DNA, the CDR3 is TGCGCCAGCAGCCCGAGACTAGCTAGCGTATATACGCAGTATTTT. Residues: CASSPRLASVYTQYF.

The chain joins TRBV5-4 to TRBJ2-1; 7 bases are shared with TRBD2. CDR3 length equals 15 residues. The V and J ends lost 3 bases and 10 bases, in that order; junction bases with no gene match: 13. Looked up from germline, CDR1 is SGHNT and CDR2 is YYREEE (reference sequence). This chain's CDR3 is CASSSSTSSRTEQFF. The CDR3 bases are TGTGCCAGCAGCTCCTCGACTAGCTCTAGAACGGAGCAGTTCTTC. Drawing the rest from reference TRBV5-4 and TRBJ2-1, the complete variable domain is ETGVTQSPTHLIKTRGQQVTLRCSSQSGHNTVSWYQQALGQGPQFIFQYYREEENGRGNFPPRFSGLQFPNYSSELNVNALELDDSALYLCASSSSTSSRTEQFFGPGTRLTVL.